What follows is one TCR beta chain and its context. The record originates from a study of T cell clonotyping in hematopoietic cell transplantation. Sequenced by immunoSEQ multiplex PCR; TCRdb stores in-frame clones only, minus some. The sample has more than 55,000 clones; roughly 93% are singletons. Germline CDR1 and CDR2: SEHNR and FQNEAQ (reference sequence). This CDR3 has 17 amino acids. The ends lost 5 bases at V and 5 bases at J; junction bases unmatched: 11. Material for sequencing was peripheral blood mononuclear cells. This clonotype was sampled from a man in his forties or fifties in good health. Some clones in this sample may be carry-over from other donors' samples. This chain joins TRBV7-9 and TRBJ2-2, with 10 bases that match TRBD1. The CDR3 sequence: CASSASDRGRGTGELFF. DNA of the CDR3: TGTGCCAGCAGCGCCTCAGACAGGGGGCGGGGGACCGGGGAGCTGTTTTTT.